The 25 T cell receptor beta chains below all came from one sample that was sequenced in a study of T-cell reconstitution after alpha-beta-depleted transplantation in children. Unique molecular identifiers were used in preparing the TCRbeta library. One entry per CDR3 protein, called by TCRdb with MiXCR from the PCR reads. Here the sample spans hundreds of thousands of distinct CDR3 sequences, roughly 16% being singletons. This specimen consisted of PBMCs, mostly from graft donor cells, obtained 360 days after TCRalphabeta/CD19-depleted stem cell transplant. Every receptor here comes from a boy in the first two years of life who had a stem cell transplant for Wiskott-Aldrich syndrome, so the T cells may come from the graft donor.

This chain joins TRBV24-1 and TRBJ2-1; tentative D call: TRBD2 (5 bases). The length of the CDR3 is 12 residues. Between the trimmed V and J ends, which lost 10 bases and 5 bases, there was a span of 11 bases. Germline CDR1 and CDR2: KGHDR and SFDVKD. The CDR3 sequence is CATGAVDNEQFF. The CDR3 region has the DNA TGTGCCACGGGAGCGGTCGACAATGAGCAGTTCTTC.

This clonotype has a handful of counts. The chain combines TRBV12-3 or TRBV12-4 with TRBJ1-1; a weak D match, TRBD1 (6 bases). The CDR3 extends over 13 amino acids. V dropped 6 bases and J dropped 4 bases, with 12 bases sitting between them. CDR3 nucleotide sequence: TGTGCCAGCAGAGACAGGCGGGGCACTGAAGCTTTCTTT. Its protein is CASRDRRGTEAFF.

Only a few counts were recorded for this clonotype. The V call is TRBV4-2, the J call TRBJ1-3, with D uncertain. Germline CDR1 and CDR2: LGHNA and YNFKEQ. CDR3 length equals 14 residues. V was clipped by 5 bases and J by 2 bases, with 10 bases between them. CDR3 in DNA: TGTGCCAGCAGCGACCGGGGAGCTGGAAACACCATATATTTT. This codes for CASSDRGAGNTIYF.

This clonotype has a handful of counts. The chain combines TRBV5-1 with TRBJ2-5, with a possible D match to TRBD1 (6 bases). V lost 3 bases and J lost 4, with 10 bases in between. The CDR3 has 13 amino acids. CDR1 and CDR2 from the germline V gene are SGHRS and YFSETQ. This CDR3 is CASSSGVIETQYF. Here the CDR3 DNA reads TGCGCCAGCAGCTCAGGGGTAATAGAGACCCAGTACTTC.

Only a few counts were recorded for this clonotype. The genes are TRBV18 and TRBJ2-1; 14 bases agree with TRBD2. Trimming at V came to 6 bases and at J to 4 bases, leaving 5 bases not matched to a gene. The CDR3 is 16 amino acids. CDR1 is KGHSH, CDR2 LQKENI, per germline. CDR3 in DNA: TGTGCCAGCTCTCCGACTAGCGGGAGGGCTTACAATGAGCAGTTCTTC. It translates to CASSPTSGRAYNEQFF.

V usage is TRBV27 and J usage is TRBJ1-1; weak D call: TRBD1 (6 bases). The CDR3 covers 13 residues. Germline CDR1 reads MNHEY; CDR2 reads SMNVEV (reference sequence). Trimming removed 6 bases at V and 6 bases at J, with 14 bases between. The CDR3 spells CASRLFGGSEAFF. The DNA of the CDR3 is TGTGCCAGCAGACTCTTTGGGGGCTCTGAAGCTTTCTTT.

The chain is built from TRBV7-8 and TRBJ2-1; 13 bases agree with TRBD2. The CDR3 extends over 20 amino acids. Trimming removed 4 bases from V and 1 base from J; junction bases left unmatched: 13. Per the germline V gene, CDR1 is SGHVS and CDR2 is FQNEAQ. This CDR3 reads CASSYRGLAGPPRSYNEQFF. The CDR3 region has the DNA TGTGCCAGCAGCTATAGGGGACTAGCGGGACCCCCGCGGTCCTACAATGAGCAGTTCTTC.

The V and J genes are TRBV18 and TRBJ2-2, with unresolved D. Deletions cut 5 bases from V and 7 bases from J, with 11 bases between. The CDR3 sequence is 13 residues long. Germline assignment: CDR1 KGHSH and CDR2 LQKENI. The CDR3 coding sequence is TGTGCCAGCTCATCTACGAGGAGCGGGGAGCTGTTTTTT. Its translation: CASSSTRSGELFF.

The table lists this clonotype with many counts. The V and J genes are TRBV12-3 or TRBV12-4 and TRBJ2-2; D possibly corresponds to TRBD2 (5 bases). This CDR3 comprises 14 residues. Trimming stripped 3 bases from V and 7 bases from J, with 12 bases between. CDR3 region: CASSLLRAGGELFF. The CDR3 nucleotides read TGTGCCAGCAGTTTGTTGCGGGCGGGCGGGGAGCTGTTTTTT.

The CDR3 is CASSLGGTPYEQYF. The CDR3 nucleotides read TGTGCCAGCAGCTTAGGGGGGACTCCCTACGAGCAGTACTTC. The genes are TRBV7-2 and TRBJ2-7, with D possibly TRBD2 on 6 matching bases. The germline V and J ends were trimmed by 1 base and 2 bases, with 9 bases remaining between them. Germline CDR1 and CDR2: SGHTA and FQGNSA. CDR3 length: 14 residues.

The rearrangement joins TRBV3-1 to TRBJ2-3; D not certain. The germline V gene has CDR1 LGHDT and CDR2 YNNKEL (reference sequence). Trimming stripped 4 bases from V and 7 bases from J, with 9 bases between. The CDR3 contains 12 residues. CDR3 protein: CASSLFGHTQYF. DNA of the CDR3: TGTGCCAGCAGCCTTTTTGGGCATACGCAGTATTTT.

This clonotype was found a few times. The CDR3 DNA sequence: TGTGCCAGCAGCCGGGACTACCTGACCGGGGAGCTGTTTTTT. Its translation: CASSRDYLTGELFF. The rearrangement uses TRBV7-2 and TRBJ2-2, with 7 positions matching TRBD2. CDR1 SGHTA and CDR2 FQGNSA come from the germline V gene. CDR3 length equals 14 residues. V lost 5 bases, J lost 5 bases, and 5 bases stayed unmatched.

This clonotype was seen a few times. The CDR3, as DNA: TGCAGTGCTAGAGAAGGGACAGGGGCGCGAAATACGCAGTATTTT. Amino acid sequence: CSAREGTGARNTQYF. The gene calls are TRBV20-1 and TRBJ2-3; 10 bases line up with TRBD1. Germline CDR1 reads DFQATT; CDR2 reads SNEGSKA (reference sequence). V dropped 0 bases and J dropped 7; count of bases not matched to a gene: 7. The CDR3 is 15 residues long.

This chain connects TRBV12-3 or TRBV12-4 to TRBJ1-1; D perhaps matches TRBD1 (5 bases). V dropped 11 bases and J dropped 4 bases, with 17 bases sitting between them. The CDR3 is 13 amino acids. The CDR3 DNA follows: TGTGCCCGCGGGGGTTTTAGGGTCACTGAAGCTTTCTTT. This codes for CARGGFRVTEAFF.

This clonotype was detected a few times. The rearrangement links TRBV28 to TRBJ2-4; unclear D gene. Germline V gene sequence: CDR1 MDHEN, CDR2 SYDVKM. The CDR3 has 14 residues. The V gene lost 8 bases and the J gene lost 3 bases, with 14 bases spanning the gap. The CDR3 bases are TGTGCCAGCTCCCCAGCCTGGGGCAAAAACATTCAGTACTTC. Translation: CASSPAWGKNIQYF.

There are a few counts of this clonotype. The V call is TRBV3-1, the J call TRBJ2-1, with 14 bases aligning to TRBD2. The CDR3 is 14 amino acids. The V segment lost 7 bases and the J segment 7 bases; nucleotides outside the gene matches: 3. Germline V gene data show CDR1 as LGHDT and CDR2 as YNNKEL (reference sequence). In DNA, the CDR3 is TGTGCCAGCACCAGACTAGCGGGAGGGAATGAGCAGTTCTTC. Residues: CASTRLAGGNEQFF.

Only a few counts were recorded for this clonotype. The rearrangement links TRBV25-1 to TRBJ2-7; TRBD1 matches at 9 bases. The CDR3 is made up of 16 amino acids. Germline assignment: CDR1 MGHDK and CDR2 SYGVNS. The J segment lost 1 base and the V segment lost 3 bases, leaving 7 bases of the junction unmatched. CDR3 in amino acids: CASSDPRGTGSYEQYF. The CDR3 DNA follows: TGTGCCAGCAGTGACCCAAGGGGGACAGGGTCCTACGAGCAGTACTTC.

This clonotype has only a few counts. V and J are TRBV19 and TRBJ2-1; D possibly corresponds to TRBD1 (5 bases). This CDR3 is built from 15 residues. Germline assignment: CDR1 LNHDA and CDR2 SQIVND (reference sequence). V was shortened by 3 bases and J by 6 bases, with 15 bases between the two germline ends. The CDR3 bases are TGTGCCAGTAGTATCTCTGCAGGGATCCGCAATGAGCAGTTCTTC. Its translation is CASSISAGIRNEQFF. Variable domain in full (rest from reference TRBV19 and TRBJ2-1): DGGITQSPKYLFRKEGQNVTLSCEQNLNHDAMYWYRQDPGQGLRLIYYSQIVNDFQKGDIAEGYSVSREKKESFPLTVTSAQKNPTAFYLCASSISAGIRNEQFFGPGTRLTVL.

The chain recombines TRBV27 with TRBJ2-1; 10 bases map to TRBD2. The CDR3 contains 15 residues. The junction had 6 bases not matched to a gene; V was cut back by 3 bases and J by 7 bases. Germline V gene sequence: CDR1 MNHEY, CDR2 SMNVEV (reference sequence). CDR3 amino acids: CASSFDTSGKNEQFF. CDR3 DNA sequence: TGTGCCAGCAGTTTTGACACTAGCGGGAAAAATGAGCAGTTCTTC.

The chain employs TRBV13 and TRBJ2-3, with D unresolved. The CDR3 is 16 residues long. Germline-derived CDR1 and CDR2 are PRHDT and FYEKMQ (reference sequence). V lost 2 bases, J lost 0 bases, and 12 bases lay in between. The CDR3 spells CASSLLDRSSTDTQYF. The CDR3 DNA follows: TGTGCCAGCAGCTTACTAGATCGATCTAGCACAGATACGCAGTATTTT. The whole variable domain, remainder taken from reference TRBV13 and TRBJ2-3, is AAGVIQSPRHLIKEKRETATLKCYPIPRHDTVYWYQQGPGQDPQFLISFYEKMQSDKGSIPDRFSAQQFSDYHSELNMSSLELGDSALYFCASSLLDRSSTDTQYFGPGTRLTVL.

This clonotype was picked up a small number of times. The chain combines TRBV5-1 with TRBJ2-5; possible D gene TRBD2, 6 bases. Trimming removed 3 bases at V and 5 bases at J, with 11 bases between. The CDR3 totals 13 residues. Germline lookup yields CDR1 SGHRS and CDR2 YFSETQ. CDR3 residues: CASSSGVLETQYF. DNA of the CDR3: TGCGCCAGCAGCTCGGGAGTTCTTGAGACCCAGTACTTC.

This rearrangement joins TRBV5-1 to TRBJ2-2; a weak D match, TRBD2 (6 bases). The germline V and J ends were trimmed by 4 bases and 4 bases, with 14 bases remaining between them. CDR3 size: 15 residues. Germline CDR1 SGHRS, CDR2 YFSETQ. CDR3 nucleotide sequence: TGCGCCAGCAGCGAAACTTGGGGGGTCACCGGGGAGCTGTTTTTT. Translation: CASSETWGVTGELFF.

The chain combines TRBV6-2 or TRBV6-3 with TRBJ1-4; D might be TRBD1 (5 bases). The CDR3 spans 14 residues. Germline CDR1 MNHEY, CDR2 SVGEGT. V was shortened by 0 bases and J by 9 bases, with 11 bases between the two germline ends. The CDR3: CASSYSMEGKKLFF. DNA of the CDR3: TGTGCCAGCAGTTACTCGATGGAGGGGAAAAAACTGTTTTTT.

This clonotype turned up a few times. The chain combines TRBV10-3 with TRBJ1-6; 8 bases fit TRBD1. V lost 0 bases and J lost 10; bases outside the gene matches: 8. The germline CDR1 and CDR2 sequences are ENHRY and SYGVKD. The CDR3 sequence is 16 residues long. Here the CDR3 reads CAISESGTGVRSPLHF. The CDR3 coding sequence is TGTGCCATCAGTGAGTCTGGGACAGGAGTGCGGTCACCCCTCCACTTT.

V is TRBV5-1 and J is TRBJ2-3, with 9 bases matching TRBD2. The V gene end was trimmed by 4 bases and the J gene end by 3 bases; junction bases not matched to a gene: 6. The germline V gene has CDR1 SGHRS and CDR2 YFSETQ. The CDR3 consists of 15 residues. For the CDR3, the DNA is TGCGCCAGCAGCATTAGCGGGGGTCATACAGATACGCAGTATTTT. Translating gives CASSISGGHTDTQYF.